Presented here are 9 T cell receptor beta chains from one specimen sequenced in a study of radiation and T cells in renal cell carcinoma. Assay used: immunoSEQ multiplex PCR; TCRdb lists only in-frame clones, some missing. In the table there are around 9,000 clones, almost 65% of which are singletons. Treatment denoted: 15 Gy SBRT to primary tumor, nephrectomy 4 weeks later. The sequencing here drew on tumor tissue, taken from a patient whose treatment included radiotherapy and nephrectomy. These receptors all stem from a woman aged 45-59 years with renal cell carcinoma.

This clone has a handful of counts. The chain couples TRBV5-8 to TRBJ2-2; D is unresolved. This CDR3 is 13 amino acids long. Germline V gene lookup returns CDR1 SGHTS and CDR2 YDEGEE. Trimming shortened V by 0 bases and J by 4 bases, and 4 bases separated the two germline ends. CDR3 sequence (DNA): TGTGCCAGCAGCTTGGCTCCCACCGGGGAGCTGTTTTTT. This sequence encodes CASSLAPTGELFF.

CDR3: CASSSETDRGHEQYF. CDR3 in DNA: TGTGCCAGCAGCTCAGAGACCGACAGGGGGCATGAGCAGTACTTC. V is TRBV5-4 and J is TRBJ2-7, with 10 bases aligning to TRBD1. The CDR3 runs to 15 residues. CDR1 is SGHNT, CDR2 YYREEE, per germline (reference sequence). The V gene end was trimmed by 3 bases and the J gene end by 7 bases; junction bases not matched to a gene: 10.

The chain carries TRBV5-5 and TRBJ1-1; D not resolved. Looked up from germline, CDR1 is SGHKS and CDR2 is YYEKEE (reference sequence). The CDR3 extends over 13 amino acids. The V end was cut by 4 bases, the J end by 6 bases, with 13 bases between. CDR3 sequence reads: CASSQDRVAEAFF. For the CDR3, the DNA is TGTGCCAGCAGCCAAGATCGGGTCGCTGAAGCTTTCTTT.

Judged by abundance, this clone is medium-sized. The chain combines TRBV29-1 with TRBJ2-5, with 11 bases matching TRBD2. The junction had 10 bases not matched to a gene; V was cut back by 5 bases and J by 5 bases. The CDR3 totals 15 residues. CDR1 is SQVTM, CDR2 ANQGSEA, per germline. Here the CDR3 reads CSVSVAGGPRETQYF. CDR3 in DNA: TGCAGCGTTTCCGTAGCGGGAGGGCCCAGGGAGACCCAGTACTTC.

A remark on this clone: Germline and junction disagree at one end, which may indicate a read error. The chain is built from TRBV27 and TRBJ1-4, with TRBD1 as a possible D gene (5 bases). Germline lookup yields CDR1 MNHEY and CDR2 SMNVEV (reference sequence). CDR3 size: 11 residues. The CDR3 region has the DNA TGTGCCAGCAGTTTTATGGGACGGCTAATTTTT. Protein sequence: CASSFMGRLIF.

In this sample, this clone turned up a few times. The CDR3 DNA follows: TGTGCCAGCAGCGGAGCAGGGGGAGGTGAAAAACTGTTTTTT. Translated, it gives CASSGAGGGEKLFF. The chain joins TRBV5-4 to TRBJ1-4, with 7 bases aligning to TRBD1. The CDR3 runs 14 residues. Per the germline V gene, CDR1 is SGHNT and CDR2 is YYREEE (reference sequence). The trim removed 4 bases at V and 7 bases at J, leaving 7 bases unmatched.

The J gene is TRBJ1-1, the V gene TRBV10-3; TRBD1 matches at 7 bases. Germline CDR1 is ENHRY and CDR2 is SYGVKD. J gave up 10 bases and V 2 bases, and 13 bases lay outside the gene matches. The CDR3 length is 15 residues. CDR3: CAISEMGTATSAAFF. As DNA, the CDR3 is TGTGCCATCAGTGAGATGGGGACAGCCACTTCAGCAGCTTTCTTT.

This chain uses TRBV7-2 with TRBJ1-1; 10 bases match TRBD1. Germline CDR1 and CDR2: SGHTA and FQGNSA. The trim removed 3 bases at V and 1 base at J, leaving 8 bases unmatched. The CDR3 runs 17 residues. In DNA, the CDR3 is TGTGCCAGCAGCTTCGGACAGGGGGTCGGCGGGAACACTGAAGCTTTCTTT. Protein: CASSFGQGVGGNTEAFF.

This chain links TRBV11-2 with TRBJ1-2; D is ambiguous. Germline V gene lookup returns CDR1 SGHAT and CDR2 FQNNGV. The CDR3 length is 12 residues. V dropped 6 bases and J dropped 6 bases, with 11 bases sitting between them. CDR3 protein: CASSPGLNGYTF. CDR3 bases: TGTGCCAGCAGTCCCGGGCTGAATGGCTACACCTTC.